What follows are 29 T cell receptor beta chains derived from one specimen sequenced in a study of shared clonotypes between healthy human individuals. The data were produced by immunoSEQ multiplex PCR, yet TCRdb's version contains in-frame clones alone and is incomplete. The data contain about half a million clones, 70% to 85% of them seen just once; the ten biggest clones take up 12%. The sequenced sample was PBMCs. These receptors all come from a middle-aged woman in good health. Some clones in this sample may be carry-over from other donors' samples.

The CDR3 coding sequence is TGTGCCAGCAGCCCCGGAGGGTCCAACTCCTACGAGCAGTACTTC. Its protein product is CASSPGGSNSYEQYF. V usage is TRBV5-4 and J usage is TRBJ2-7; D might be TRBD2 (6 bases). The germline V gene has CDR1 SGHNT and CDR2 YYREEE (reference sequence). V lost 4 bases to trimming and J lost 0 bases, with 14 bases between them. This CDR3 comprises 15 residues.

This chain connects TRBV11-3 to TRBJ2-3, with 11 bases that match TRBD2. J was trimmed by 2 bases and V by 5 bases; bases with no gene match: 3. CDR3 size: 15 residues. Germline V lookup: CDR1 SGHNT, CDR2 YENEEA. The CDR3, as DNA: TGTGCCAGCAGCCCGGGACTAGCGGTCACAGATACGCAGTATTTT. As protein: CASSPGLAVTDTQYF.

In this sample, this clone turned up once. This chain uses TRBV7-2 with TRBJ2-5; 10 bases fit TRBD2. The last part of the DNA fits TRBJ2-7 better; the J call may be wrong. This CDR3 has 14 amino acids. Germline V lookup: CDR1 SGHTA, CDR2 FQGNSA. The DNA for the CDR3 is TGTGCCAGCAGCTTAGGAGCGGGAGGGTACGAGCAGTACTTC. It codes for CASSLGAGGYEQYF.

The rearrangement links TRBV5-1 to TRBJ2-7; D assignment may be TRBD1 or TRBD2 (6 bases each). V was clipped by 0 bases and J by 7 bases, with 14 bases between them. Germline CDR1 and CDR2: SGHRS and YFSETQ. The CDR3 contains 14 residues. The CDR3 is CASSLAGGPEEQYF. The CDR3 DNA reads TGCGCCAGCAGCTTGGCCGGGGGCCCGGAAGAGCAGTACTTC.

This clone has only a few counts. This sequence joins TRBV27 and TRBJ2-7; 8 nucleotides align to TRBD2. V was pared by 0 bases and J by 3 bases, with 4 bases of the junction left unmatched. The CDR3 contains 15 residues. Per germline, CDR1 MNHEY and CDR2 SMNVEV (reference sequence). The CDR3 nucleotides read TGTGCCAGCAGTTTATCCCAGGGACTAGGCTACGAGCAGTACTTC. Translating it yields CASSLSQGLGYEQYF.

V and J are TRBV15 and TRBJ2-7, with 7 nucleotides matching TRBD1. J gave up 2 bases and V 1 base, and 2 bases lay outside the gene matches. Germline assignment: CDR1 LNHNV and CDR2 YYDKDF (reference sequence). The CDR3 has 14 amino acids. The CDR3 nucleotides read TGTGCCACCAGCAGAGGGGACAGAACCTACGAGCAGTACTTC. Its protein is CATSRGDRTYEQYF.

The chain links TRBV10-3 to TRBJ1-5, with 9 bases fitting TRBD1. V lost 4 bases to trimming and J lost 2 bases; unmatched junction nucleotides: 0. The germline V gene has CDR1 ENHRY and CDR2 SYGVKD. This CDR3 region has 14 residues. This chain's CDR3 is CAISGTGGNQPQHF. Written as DNA, the CDR3 is TGTGCCATCAGTGGGACAGGGGGCAATCAGCCCCAGCATTTT.

CDR3 coding DNA: TGTGCCAGCAGCAGTCTAGTGATCTTGGCGGGAGGTTTGGATACGCAGTATTTT. Amino acid sequence: CASSSLVILAGGLDTQYF. V gene TRBV21-1 combines with J gene TRBJ2-3; the table names TRBD2, a call not compared with the DNA. TRBV21-1 is reported as a pseudogene. The length of the CDR3 is 18 residues.

This clone was seen a handful of times. The rearrangement links TRBV9 to TRBJ2-7; TRBD1 matches at 12 bases. The CDR3 runs 15 residues. Germline V CDR1 and CDR2: SGDLS, YYNGEE. V shed 0 bases and J 5 bases; nucleotides not matched to a gene: 3. CDR3 bases: TGTGCCAGCAGCGTAGCAGGGACAGGGGGCAACGAGCAGTACTTC. It codes for CASSVAGTGGNEQYF.

The chain carries TRBV11-2 and TRBJ1-5; possible D gene TRBD1, 6 bases. There are 16 residues in the CDR3. Germline loops: CDR1 SGHAT, CDR2 FQNNGV. V was shortened by 0 bases and J by 5 bases, with 14 bases between the two germline ends. CDR3 sequence reads: CASSLDADSIDQPQHF. The CDR3 DNA follows: TGTGCCAGCAGCTTAGACGCGGACAGTATAGATCAGCCCCAGCATTTT. Based on the CDR3 plus reference TRBV11-2 and TRBJ1-5, the full variable domain is EAGVAQSPRYKIIEKRQSVAFWCNPISGHATLYWYQQILGQGPKLLIQFQNNGVVDDSQLPKDRFSAERLKGVDSTLKIQPAKLEDSAVYLCASSLDADSIDQPQHFGDGTRLSIL.

This sequence joins TRBV5-1 and TRBJ1-4; 10 nucleotides line up with TRBD1. V lost 7 bases to trimming and J lost 1 base; unmatched junction nucleotides: 1. The CDR3 runs to 14 residues. Germline loops: CDR1 SGHRS, CDR2 YFSETQ. The CDR3 loop reads CASGTGETNEKLFF. CDR3 DNA: TGCGCCAGCGGGACAGGGGAAACTAATGAAAAACTGTTTTTT.

This clone was counted a single time. In the same sample, other DNA sequences code for this CDR3. The chain employs TRBV28 and TRBJ1-4; TRBD1 might be the D (5 bases). The CDR3 runs 14 residues. V lost 3 bases and J 2 bases, leaving 7 bases between the germline ends. CDR1 MDHEN and CDR2 SYDVKM come from the germline V gene. Here the CDR3 reads CASSFRGTNEKLFF. CDR3 DNA: TGTGCCAGCAGTTTTCGGGGGACTAATGAAAAACTGTTTTTT. The whole variable domain, filled in from reference TRBV28 and TRBJ1-4, reads DVKVTQSSRYLVKRTGEKVFLECVQDMDHENMFWYRQDPGLGLRLIYFSYDVKMKEKGDIPEGYSVSREKKERFSLILESASTNQTSMYLCASSFRGTNEKLFFGSGTQLSVL.

V gene TRBV7-2 combines with J gene TRBJ2-7; D may be TRBD2 (6 bases). Trimming took off 3 bases at V and 7 bases at J, with 16 bases between the two ends. Germline V gene lookup returns CDR1 SGHTA and CDR2 FQGNSA. The CDR3 spans 14 residues. DNA for the CDR3: TGTGCCAGCAGCTTTAGCGGTAAGGGTGGTGAGCAGTACTTC. The encoded protein is CASSFSGKGGEQYF.

This chain joins TRBV6-6 and TRBJ2-7; 13 nucleotides align to TRBD2. The DNA end is more similar to TRBJ2-5, so the J call may be wrong. The CDR3 extends over 15 amino acids. Germline CDR1 MNHNY, CDR2 SVGAGI (reference sequence). The CDR3 nucleotides read TGTGCCAGCAGTTACGGACTAGCGGGGGACTCGACCCAGTACTTC. Encoded protein: CASSYGLAGDSTQYF.

V and J are TRBV10-2 and TRBJ1-4; TRBD1 aligns across 8 bases. V gave up 6 bases and J gave up 8 bases; unmatched junction bases: 5. The CDR3 is 13 residues long. Germline V lookup: CDR1 WSHSY, CDR2 SAAADI. The CDR3 loop reads CASRDRVYEKLFF. In DNA, the CDR3 is TGCGCCAGCAGGGACAGGGTGTACGAAAAACTGTTTTTT.

The sample holds a few counts of this clone. J is TRBJ2-5 and V is TRBV27; the match to TRBD2 covers 7 bases. Germline CDR1 and CDR2: MNHEY and SMNVEV (reference sequence). The CDR3 has 13 residues. The trim removed 6 bases at V and 4 bases at J, leaving 5 bases unmatched. In DNA, the CDR3 is TGTGCCAGCAGCTGGCGGGAGAGAGAGACCCAGTACTTC. Its protein product is CASSWRERETQYF.

The rearrangement joins TRBV2 to TRBJ2-1; D not certain. Germline values: CDR1 SNHLY, CDR2 FYNNEI. The CDR3 totals 13 residues. The V end was cut by 4 bases, the J end by 9 bases, with 13 bases between. This CDR3 is CASSVSSLSEQFF. The DNA for the CDR3 is TGTGCCAGCAGTGTGAGTAGCCTAAGTGAGCAGTTCTTC.

In this sample, this clone turned up many times. The V call is TRBV29-1, the J call TRBJ2-3; D unresolved. The CDR3 runs to 14 residues. Germline values: CDR1 SQVTM, CDR2 ANQGSEA. V was clipped by 2 bases and J by 4 bases, with 13 bases between them. The CDR3 spells CSVESPRNADTQYF. The DNA of the CDR3 is TGCAGCGTTGAAAGCCCCCGGAACGCAGATACGCAGTATTTT.

V is TRBV7-9 and J is TRBJ2-1, with D maybe TRBD2 (6 bases). The germline gives CDR1 SEHNR, CDR2 FQNEAQ (reference sequence). The CDR3 is 14 amino acids. Deletions cut 3 bases from V and 6 bases from J, with 12 bases between. The CDR3 loop reads CASSLAGRFNEQFF. The CDR3, as DNA: TGTGCCAGCAGCTTGGCGGGACGGTTCAATGAGCAGTTCTTC.

The chain combines TRBV20-1 with TRBJ1-4; D is unclear. This CDR3 has 11 residues. The V end lost 4 bases, the J end lost 10 bases, and 10 bases lay between the germline ends. The germline gives CDR1 DFQATT, CDR2 SNEGSKA (reference sequence). CDR3 protein: CSANQNGKLFF. CDR3 DNA sequence: TGCAGTGCTAATCAAAACGGAAAACTGTTTTTT.

J is TRBJ2-1 and V is TRBV5-1, with 8 positions matching TRBD1. The CDR3 extends over 16 amino acids. J was trimmed by 0 bases and V by 1 base; bases with no gene match: 3. CDR1 and CDR2 from the germline V gene are SGHRS and YFSETQ. CDR3 DNA sequence: TGCGCCAGCAGCTTGACAGGGGGACCCTCCTACAATGAGCAGTTCTTC. Amino acids: CASSLTGGPSYNEQFF.

The chain is built from TRBV7-9 and TRBJ2-1; 13 bases align to TRBD2. CDR1 is SEHNR and CDR2 is FQNEAQ in the germline V gene (reference sequence). V lost 4 bases to trimming and J lost 7 bases; unmatched junction nucleotides: 7. This CDR3 has 16 residues. DNA for the CDR3: TGTGCCAGCAGCTCTCGACTAGCGGGAGGCCTTAATGAGCAGTTCTTC. Translation: CASSSRLAGGLNEQFF.

This clone was observed a handful of times. The chain employs TRBV4-2 and TRBJ1-5; tentative D call: TRBD1 (5 bases). Germline V gives CDR1 LGHNA, CDR2 YNFKEQ. The CDR3 length is 15 residues. V lost 4 bases, J lost 9 bases, and 19 bases lay in between. CDR3 in DNA: TGTGCCAGCAGCCCCGACTCAGGTGGGGGGACGCCCCAGCATTTT. Its translation: CASSPDSGGGTPQHF.

This clone was seen once. The same CDR3 also results from other DNA sequences found in this sample. The rearrangement joins TRBV18 to TRBJ2-7; 7 bases match TRBD1. With V trimmed by 0 bases and J by 1 base, 3 bases remained unmatched. The CDR3 extends over 15 amino acids. Germline V gives CDR1 KGHSH, CDR2 LQKENI. The CDR3 DNA sequence: TGTGCCAGCTCACCACCGGGACAGCGATCCTACGAGCAGTACTTC. Its protein product is CASSPPGQRSYEQYF.

This chain links TRBV5-1 with TRBJ2-3, with 7 positions matching TRBD1. Per germline, CDR1 SGHRS and CDR2 YFSETQ. This CDR3 contains 15 residues. The trim removed 4 bases at V and 2 bases at J, leaving 7 bases unmatched. The DNA for the CDR3 is TGCGCCAGCAGCAGTCCGGGACAGACCACAGATACGCAGTATTTT. The encoded protein is CASSSPGQTTDTQYF.

V gene TRBV6-1 combines with J gene TRBJ1-5, with unresolved D. The V and J ends lost 1 base and 7 bases respectively, with 11 bases between them. The germline V gene has CDR1 MNHNS and CDR2 SASEGT. There are 14 residues in the CDR3. The CDR3 sequence is CASSEGSGSQPQHF. The CDR3 DNA reads TGTGCCAGCAGTGAAGGTAGCGGGAGCCAGCCCCAGCATTTT.

This clone was detected only a few times. The rearrangement uses TRBV6-4 and TRBJ1-2; unclear D gene. Trimming pared 4 bases from V and 7 bases from J, leaving 13 bases between. The CDR3 loop spans 13 amino acids. Germline assignment: CDR1 MRHNA and CDR2 SNTAGT. The CDR3 region is CASSAEGRSGYTF. DNA for the CDR3: TGTGCCAGCAGTGCAGAGGGAAGAAGTGGCTACACCTTC.

The CDR3 loop is CASSSVTGPMNTEAFF. DNA for the CDR3: TGTGCCAGCAGTTCAGTAACAGGTCCAATGAACACTGAAGCTTTCTTT. The chain joins TRBV7-9 to TRBJ1-1; D may be TRBD1 (5 bases). Trimming shortened V by 6 bases and J by 0 bases, and 17 bases separated the two germline ends. Germline values: CDR1 SEHNR, CDR2 FQNEAQ (reference sequence). The CDR3 is made up of 16 amino acids. The variable domain in full, with the rest retrieved from reference TRBV7-9 and TRBJ1-1, is DTGVSQNPRHKITKRGQNVTFRCDPISEHNRLYWYRQTLGQGPEFLTYFQNEAQLEKSRLLSDRFSAERPKGSFSTLEIQRTEQGDSAMYLCASSSVTGPMNTEAFFGQGTRLTVV.

This clone appeared once. V is TRBV7-3 and J is TRBJ2-7; TRBD2 matches 9 bases. J was trimmed by 3 bases and V by 5 bases; bases with no gene match: 5. This CDR3 contains 14 residues. The V gene's germline CDR1 is SGHTA and CDR2 FQGTGA. Written as DNA, the CDR3 is TGTGCCAGCAGCCCTTCGACTAGCGGCTACGAGCAGTACTTC. Translated: CASSPSTSGYEQYF.